Below, 27 T cell receptor beta chains from the same sample are listed, as sequenced in a study of blood T cell repertoires in COVID-19. Assay: immunoSEQ multiplex PCR; the TCRdb copy retains only in-frame clones and omits some. This table has some 350,000 clones, around nine tenths appearing once. Specimen: PBMCs or T cells enriched from blood (not recorded which). These receptors were collected from a man under 40 who had recovered from COVID-19.

V and J are TRBV30 and TRBJ1-5; 10 positions agree with TRBD1. With V trimmed by 4 bases and J by 6 bases, 9 bases remained unmatched. The CDR3 contains 15 residues. The germline V gene has CDR1 GTSNPN and CDR2 SVGIG (reference sequence). CDR3 in DNA: TGTGCCTGGACCCGACAGGGGGCCATTTCTCAGCCCCAGCATTTT. Translating gives CAWTRQGAISQPQHF.

Here the CDR3 DNA reads TGTGCCATCAGGGGACTAACAGGGGGAAGCTACACCTTC. Its protein product is CAIRGLTGGSYTF. The V gene is TRBV10-3, the J gene TRBJ1-2, with TRBD1 identical over 8 bases. This CDR3 has 13 amino acids. V was pared by 6 bases and J by 9 bases, with 9 bases of the junction left unmatched. Germline V CDR1 and CDR2: ENHRY, SYGVKD.

V is TRBV28 and J is TRBJ1-5; D uncertain. V was pared by 6 bases and J by 7 bases, with 19 bases between. This CDR3 region has 15 residues. Looked up from germline, CDR1 is MDHEN and CDR2 is SYDVKM. The chain's CDR3 is CASSVVGSPGQPQHF. The CDR3 DNA reads TGTGCCAGCAGCGTGGTAGGGAGCCCCGGCCAGCCCCAGCATTTT.

J is TRBJ2-7 and V is TRBV6-1; 7 bases map to TRBD2. CDR1 is MNHNS, CDR2 SASEGT, per germline. The ends lost 1 base at V and 3 bases at J; junction bases unmatched: 6. The CDR3 runs 15 residues. The CDR3 here is CASSEDRLASYEQYF. CDR3 bases: TGTGCCAGCAGTGAAGACAGACTAGCTAGCTACGAGCAGTACTTC.

The chain carries TRBV6-4 and TRBJ2-1, with D possibly being TRBD2 (5 bases). Germline assignment: CDR1 MRHNA and CDR2 SNTAGT. The CDR3 spans 15 residues. V was clipped by 8 bases and J by 4 bases, with 18 bases between them. CDR3 amino acids: CASARPGVGYNEQFF. In DNA form, the CDR3 reads TGTGCCAGCGCCCGACCCGGGGTGGGATACAATGAGCAGTTCTTC.

Of note for this clone: Germline is not matched at one junction end, which may reflect a read error. The V call is TRBV28, the J call TRBJ1-2; D not resolved. CDR1 MDHEN and CDR2 SYDVKM come from the germline V gene. The CDR3 loop spans 11 amino acids. In DNA form, the CDR3 reads TGTGCCAGCAGTCCCTCCGCGAGCCTGCACTTC. It yields the protein CASSPSASLHF.

The gene calls are TRBV5-1 and TRBJ2-1, with 10 bases fitting TRBD1. The V gene end was trimmed by 5 bases and the J gene end by 0 bases; junction bases not matched to a gene: 2. The germline V gene encodes CDR1 SGHRS and CDR2 YFSETQ. The CDR3 is made up of 15 amino acids. This chain's CDR3 is CASSGQGVSYNEQFF. The CDR3 nucleotides read TGCGCCAGCAGTGGACAGGGGGTCTCCTACAATGAGCAGTTCTTC.

The CDR3 DNA follows: TGTGCCAGCAGCTTTGACAGCTACGAGCAGTACTTC. Protein: CASSFDSYEQYF. The chain is built from TRBV7-9 and TRBJ2-7, with a tentative D call TRBD1 (5 bases). The V and J ends lost 3 bases and 3 bases respectively, with 6 bases between them. Germline V lookup: CDR1 SEHNR, CDR2 FQNEAQ (reference sequence). The CDR3 contains 12 residues.

The chain couples TRBV7-9 to TRBJ1-4, with D perhaps TRBD1 (6 bases). The ends were cut back, 5 bases at V and 0 bases at J, with 10 bases in the middle. The germline V gene has CDR1 SEHNR and CDR2 FQNEAQ (reference sequence). The CDR3 loop spans 15 amino acids. The DNA of the CDR3 is TGTGCCAGCAGCCACAGGGCTGCAACTAATGAAAAACTGTTTTTT. Amino acid sequence: CASSHRAATNEKLFF.

The chain has TRBV19 and TRBJ1-5, with 8 bases matching TRBD1. The V segment lost 1 base and the J segment 4 bases; nucleotides outside the gene matches: 12. This CDR3 has 18 amino acids. Germline CDR1 is LNHDA and CDR2 is SQIVND (reference sequence). The CDR3 loop is CASSIGRVRQGRNQPQHF. CDR3 sequence (DNA): TGTGCCAGTAGTATAGGGCGGGTGAGACAGGGGAGGAATCAGCCCCAGCATTTT.

V is TRBV28 and J is TRBJ1-3, with 7 bases that match TRBD1. The V segment lost 5 bases and the J segment 0 bases; nucleotides outside the gene matches: 10. Germline CDR1 and CDR2: MDHEN and SYDVKM. The CDR3 loop spans 17 amino acids. The chain's CDR3 is CASSGFWDSLSGNTIYF. The CDR3 DNA follows: TGTGCCAGCAGTGGCTTTTGGGACAGCCTCTCTGGAAACACCATATATTTT.

The chain recombines TRBV9 with TRBJ2-2; 7 bases fit TRBD2. In germline, CDR1 is SGDLS, CDR2 YYNGEE. The CDR3 extends over 16 amino acids. V was clipped by 4 bases and J by 6 bases; unmatched bases: 12. CDR3 protein: CASSPPGLLRPGELFF. In DNA form, the CDR3 reads TGTGCCAGCAGCCCTCCGGGACTACTTCGTCCCGGGGAGCTGTTTTTT.

The table lists this clone with a count of one. The chain uses TRBV3-1 (or the pseudogene TRBV3-2) and TRBJ1-5; 7 positions match TRBD1. Germline CDR1 is LGHDT and CDR2 is YNNKEL (reference sequence). CDR3 size: 15 residues. V shed 2 bases and J 4 bases; nucleotides not matched to a gene: 5. CDR3 sequence reads: CASSQMTGPNQPQHF. CDR3 bases: TGTGCCAGCAGCCAAATGACAGGGCCAAATCAGCCCCAGCATTTT.

V is TRBV19 and J is TRBJ2-7; the match to TRBD2 covers 13 bases. This CDR3 has 14 residues. Germline loops: CDR1 LNHDA, CDR2 SQIVND (reference sequence). V was pared by 6 bases and J by 5 bases, with 4 bases of the junction left unmatched. The DNA of the CDR3 is TGTGCCAGTAGGGGGACTAGCGGGGTGGACGAGCAGTACTTC. Protein product: CASRGTSGVDEQYF.

The V gene is TRBV19, the J gene TRBJ1-1; D not certain. This CDR3 has 11 residues. Germline V CDR1 and CDR2: LNHDA, SQIVND (reference sequence). The ends were cut back, 3 bases at V and 11 bases at J, with 10 bases in the middle. CDR3 loop: CASSISGSAFF. For the CDR3, the DNA is TGTGCCAGTAGTATCTCCGGTAGTGCTTTCTTT. Together with reference TRBV19 and TRBJ1-1, the CDR3 gives the full variable domain: DGGITQSPKYLFRKEGQNVTLSCEQNLNHDAMYWYRQDPGQGLRLIYYSQIVNDFQKGDIAEGYSVSREKKESFPLTVTSAQKNPTAFYLCASSISGSAFFGQGTRLTVV.

The J gene is TRBJ1-2, the V gene TRBV23-1, with D possibly TRBD1 on 5 matching bases. TRBV23-1 is placed among ORFs of uncertain function. The V end lost 1 base, the J end lost 2 bases, and 17 bases lay between the germline ends. The CDR3 sequence is 17 residues long. The CDR3 coding sequence is TGCGCCAGCAGTCAATACCTCGGGAGGGGAGTCAACTATGGCTACACCTTC. Amino acids: CASSQYLGRGVNYGYTF.

The rearrangement joins TRBV29-1 to TRBJ1-1; the D gene is possibly TRBD1 (5 bases). The CDR3 is 13 residues long. Germline assignment: CDR1 SQVTM and CDR2 ANQGSEA. Trimming cost V 1 base and J 1 base, with 7 bases left between them. CDR3 protein: CSVEGGGNTEAFF. CDR3 nucleotide sequence: TGCAGCGTTGAAGGGGGGGGGAACACTGAAGCTTTCTTT.

The chain is built from TRBV29-1 and TRBJ1-2, with 8 positions matching TRBD1. Unmatched junction bases numbered 6, after V lost 5 bases and J lost 7 bases. CDR1 is SQVTM and CDR2 is ANQGSEA in the germline V gene. CDR3 length: 12 residues. The DNA of the CDR3 is TGCAGCGTTCATGACAGGGGTGTTGGCTACACCTTC. Protein product: CSVHDRGVGYTF.

The gene calls are TRBV5-6 and TRBJ2-3, with 9 positions matching TRBD2. The CDR3 is made up of 14 amino acids. V lost 0 bases and J lost 6; bases outside the gene matches: 2. Germline V gives CDR1 SGHDT, CDR2 YYEEEE. CDR3 amino acids: CASSLASGVDTQYF. DNA for the CDR3: TGTGCCAGCAGCTTGGCTAGCGGGGTCGATACGCAGTATTTT.

This clone was found a few times. CDR3 in DNA: TGTGCCACCAGCAGAATGGGCGGGGGTACGCAGTATTTT. Translating it yields CATSRMGGGTQYF. The V gene is TRBV15, the J gene TRBJ2-3, with TRBD2 matching 7 bases. V trimming: 2 bases; J trimming: 8 bases; junction bases outside the gene matches: 4. Germline lookup yields CDR1 LNHNV and CDR2 YYDKDF (reference sequence). The CDR3 consists of 13 residues.

The rearrangement links TRBV7-6 to TRBJ2-5; 8 bases are shared with TRBD2. The CDR3 spans 17 residues. Per the germline V gene, CDR1 is SGHVS and CDR2 is FNYEAQ. V trimming: 4 bases; J trimming: 5 bases; junction bases outside the gene matches: 15. The CDR3 region has the DNA TGTGCCAGCAGCTCCAGAGGCGGGGGGCCCCCTGGGGAGACCCAGTACTTC. This gives the protein CASSSRGGGPPGETQYF.

Here the CDR3 reads CAISESPSGTEQFF. The CDR3 nucleotides read TGTGCCATCAGTGAGTCTCCTAGCGGGACCGAGCAGTTCTTC. The chain links TRBV10-3 to TRBJ2-1, with TRBD2 matching 9 bases. Trimming cost V 0 bases and J 10 bases; bases outside gene matches: 4. Germline V gene sequence: CDR1 ENHRY, CDR2 SYGVKD. This CDR3 is 14 amino acids long.

This clone was counted between two and nine times. V gene TRBV4-1 combines with J gene TRBJ2-1, with 7 bases that match TRBD1. Germline loops: CDR1 MGHRA, CDR2 YSYEKL. J lost 0 bases, V lost 3 bases, and 8 bases had no gene match. The CDR3 is 17 amino acids. For the CDR3, the DNA is TGCGCCAGCAGCCAGAGGAGACAGGGTAGCTCCTACAATGAGCAGTTCTTC. Translated: CASSQRRQGSSYNEQFF.

Only one count was recorded for this clone. V usage is TRBV3-1 (or the pseudogene TRBV3-2) and J usage is TRBJ2-7, with TRBD1 matching over 9 bases. The junction had 6 bases not matched to a gene; V was cut back by 3 bases and J by 6 bases. The CDR3 is 14 amino acids. Germline V gene data show CDR1 as LGHDT and CDR2 as YNNKEL (reference sequence). The chain's CDR3 is CASSHAGTGLEQYF. The CDR3, as DNA: TGTGCCAGCAGCCACGCCGGGACAGGGCTCGAGCAGTACTTC.

This chain links TRBV27 with TRBJ1-2; D is possibly TRBD1 (5 bases). The V end was cut by 5 bases, the J end by 1 base, with 14 bases between. The V gene's germline CDR1 is MNHEY and CDR2 SMNVEV (reference sequence). The CDR3 sequence is 15 residues long. Here the CDR3 DNA reads TGTGCCAGCAGTCCCCAGGGTACGTTTAACTATGGCTACACCTTC. Translation: CASSPQGTFNYGYTF.

This chain joins TRBV5-8 and TRBJ1-1; TRBD1 might be the D (5 bases). In germline, CDR1 is SGHTS, CDR2 YDEGEE. CDR3 length: 15 residues. V lost 2 bases and J 2 bases, leaving 13 bases between the germline ends. The CDR3 DNA sequence: TGTGCCAGCAGCTTTTCAGGGAGGTTTAACACTGAAGCTTTCTTT. This encodes CASSFSGRFNTEAFF.

CDR3 residues: CASSLDLQEYF. The CDR3 nucleotides read TGTGCCAGCAGCTTGGATCTCCAGGAGTACTTC. This rearrangement joins TRBV5-6 to TRBJ2-4; D is ambiguous. The V end lost 0 bases, the J end lost 14 bases, and 9 bases lay between the germline ends. Germline CDR1 and CDR2: SGHDT and YYEEEE. CDR3 size: 11 residues. Looking up the rest from reference TRBV5-6 and TRBJ2-4 gives the full variable domain: DAGVTQSPTHLIKTRGQQVTLRCSPKSGHDTVSWYQQALGQGPQFIFQYYEEEERQRGNFPDRFSGHQFPNYSSELNVNALLLGDSALYLCASSLDLQEYFGAGTRLSVL.